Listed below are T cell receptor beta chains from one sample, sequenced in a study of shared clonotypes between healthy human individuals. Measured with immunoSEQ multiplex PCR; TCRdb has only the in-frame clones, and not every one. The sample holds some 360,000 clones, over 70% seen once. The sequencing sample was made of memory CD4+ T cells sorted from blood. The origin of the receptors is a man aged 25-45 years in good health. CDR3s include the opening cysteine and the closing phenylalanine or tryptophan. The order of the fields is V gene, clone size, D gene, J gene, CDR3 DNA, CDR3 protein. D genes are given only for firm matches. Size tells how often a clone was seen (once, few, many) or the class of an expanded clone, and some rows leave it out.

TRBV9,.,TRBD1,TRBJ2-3,TGTGCCAGCAGCGTAGGGGGACAGGGTGTTTCAGATACGCAGTATTTT,CASSVGGQGVSDTQYF
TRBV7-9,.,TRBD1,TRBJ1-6,TGTGCCAGCAGTCCAACAGGGGCAGGGACTCCAGAAAATTCACCCCTCCACTTT,CASSPTGAGTPENSPLHF
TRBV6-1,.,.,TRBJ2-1,TGTGCCAGCAGTGAAATGGGCGGCTTCAACAATGAGCAGTTCTTC,CASSEMGGFNNEQFF
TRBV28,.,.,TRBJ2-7,TGTGCCAGCAGTGAAATCTCCTACGAGCAGTACTTC,CASSEISYEQYF
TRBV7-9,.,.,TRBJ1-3,TGTGCCAGCAGCGCGAGCTCCAGGGTCGGCTCTGGAAACACCATATATTTT,CASSASSRVGSGNTIYF
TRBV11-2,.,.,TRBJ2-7,TGTGCCAGCAGCTTATCCCCGAGCAGCCGCGAGCAGTACTTC,CASSLSPSSREQYF
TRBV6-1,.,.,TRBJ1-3,TGTGCCAGCAGTGAATTGAAGAGAAACACCATATATTTT,CASSELKRNTIYF
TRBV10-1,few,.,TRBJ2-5,TGCGCCAGCAGTGAGTCACGAGGGAACCAAGAGACCCAGTACTTC,CASSESRGNQETQYF
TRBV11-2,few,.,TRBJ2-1,TGTGCCAGCAGCCCCTGGTATGGCGGGCCGCACAATGAGCAGTTCTTC,CASSPWYGGPHNEQFF
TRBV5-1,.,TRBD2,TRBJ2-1,TGCGCCAGCAGCTTGGGGGCGGGAGATTACAATGAGCAGTTCTTC,CASSLGAGDYNEQFF
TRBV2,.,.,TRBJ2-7,TGTGCCATACGAAGGCGCTACGAGCAGTACTTC,CAIRRRYEQYF
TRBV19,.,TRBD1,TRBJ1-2,TGTGCCAGTAGTTTGAGGACAGGTGGCTACACCTTC,CASSLRTGGYTF
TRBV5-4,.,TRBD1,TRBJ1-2,TGTGCCAGCAGCTTAATACGAGTACAGGGGGCAGACTATGGCTACACCTTC,CASSLIRVQGADYGYTF
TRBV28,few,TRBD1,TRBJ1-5,TGTGCCAGCAGTGACAGGGCCCGGCAGCCCCAGCATTTT,CASSDRARQPQHF
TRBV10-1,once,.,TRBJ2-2,TGCGCCAGCAGTACGAAATTAGACAACACCGGGGAGCTGTTTTTT,CASSTKLDNTGELFF
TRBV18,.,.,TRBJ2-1,TGTGCCAGCTCGCCCCAATCCGGTTGGCGCTCCTACAATGAGCAGTTCTTC,CASSPQSGWRSYNEQFF
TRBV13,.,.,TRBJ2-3,TGTGCCAGCAGCTTACGGGCGGACTACACAGATACGCAGTATTTT,CASSLRADYTDTQYF
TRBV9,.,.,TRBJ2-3,TGTGCCAGCAGCGTTTTAGACGCTAGCACAGATACGCAGTATTTT,CASSVLDASTDTQYF
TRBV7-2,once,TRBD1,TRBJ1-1,TGTGCCAGCAGCTTAGTCGACAGGGTGAGTGAAGCTTTCTTT,CASSLVDRVSEAFF
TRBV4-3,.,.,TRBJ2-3,TGCGCCAGCAGCCGAGCCTTGCGAGCAGATACGCAGTATTTT,CASSRALRADTQYF
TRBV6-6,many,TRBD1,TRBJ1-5,TGTGCCAGCAGTTACGGACAGGGCAATCAGCCCCAGCATTTT,CASSYGQGNQPQHF
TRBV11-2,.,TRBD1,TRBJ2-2,TGTGCCAGCAGCTTAGTAGCGGCCGGACAGGGGGTGAACACCGGGGAGCTGTTTTTT,CASSLVAAGQGVNTGELFF
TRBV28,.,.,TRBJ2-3,TGTGCCAGCAGTTCCCTTCCAGATACGCAGTATTTT,CASSSLPDTQYF
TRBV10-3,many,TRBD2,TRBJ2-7,TGTGCCATCAGAGTTAGCGGGAGATATTACGAGCAGTACTTC,CAIRVSGRYYEQYF
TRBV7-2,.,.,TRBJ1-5,TGTGCCAGCAGCCGGGGGACTGGCGGGTATCAGCCCCAGCATTTT,CASSRGTGGYQPQHF
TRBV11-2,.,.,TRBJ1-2,TGTGCCAGCAGCTTAGATAACAACCTCAACTATGGCTACACCTTC,CASSLDNNLNYGYTF
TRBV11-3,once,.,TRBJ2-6,TGTGCCAGCAGCTTACTCTCTGGGGCCAACGTCCTGACTTTC,CASSLLSGANVLTF
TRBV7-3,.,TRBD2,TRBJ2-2,TGTGCCAGCAGCATCACTAGCGGGAGAGTATCCGGGGAGCTGTTTTTT,CASSITSGRVSGELFF
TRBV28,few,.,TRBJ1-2,TGTGCCAGCAGCTGGGAGGGGGCTAACTATGGCTACACCTTC,CASSWEGANYGYTF
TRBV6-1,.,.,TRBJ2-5,TGTGCCAGCAGTGAAGCACAGGGTCCTCTAGGGACCCAGTACTTC,CASSEAQGPLGTQYF
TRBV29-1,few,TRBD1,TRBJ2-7,TGCAGCGTTGAAGATAGGACAGGGGGACGCGAGCAGTACTTC,CSVEDRTGGREQYF
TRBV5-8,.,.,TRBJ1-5,TGTGCCAGCAGTTCCGACGGGTATAGCAATCAGCCCCAGCATTTT,CASSSDGYSNQPQHF
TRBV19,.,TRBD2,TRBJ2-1,TGTGCCAGTGGAACCGGGACTAGCGGTCTCTCGGAGCAGTTCTTC,CASGTGTSGLSEQFF
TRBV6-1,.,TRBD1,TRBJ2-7,TGTGCCAGCACTCACTTGACAGGGTATTACGAGCAGTACTTC,CASTHLTGYYEQYF
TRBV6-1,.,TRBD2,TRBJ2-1,TGTGCCAGCAGTGAAGGTGCGGGAGGGTGGAATGAGCAGTTCTTC,CASSEGAGGWNEQFF
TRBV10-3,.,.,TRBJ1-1,TGTGCCATCAGTGATTCCCCAGGCGCAGGGGAGGTGGCTGAAGCTTTCTTT,CAISDSPGAGEVAEAFF
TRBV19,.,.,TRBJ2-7,TGTGCCAGTAGCGGGGACCTTTGGGCCTACGAGCAGTACTTC,CASSGDLWAYEQYF
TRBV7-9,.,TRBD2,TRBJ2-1,TGTGCCAGCAGCTTAGCGCTGGGACTAGCTATCTACAATGAGCAGTTCTTC,CASSLALGLAIYNEQFF
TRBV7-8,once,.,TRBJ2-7,TGTGCCAGCAGCTTCGGAAGGGACTCCTACGAGCAGTACTTC,CASSFGRDSYEQYF
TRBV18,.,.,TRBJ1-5,TGTGCCAGCTCACACGGGGGCAATCAGCCCCAGCATTTT,CASSHGGNQPQHF
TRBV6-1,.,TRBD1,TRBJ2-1,TGTGCCGTTCAACCGGGACAGCTCTCCTACAATGAGCAGTTCTTC,CAVQPGQLSYNEQFF
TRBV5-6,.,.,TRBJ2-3,TGTGCCAGCAGCGTGGGACCCGCAGCAGATACGCAGTATTTT,CASSVGPAADTQYF
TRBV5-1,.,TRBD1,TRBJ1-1,TGCGCCAGCAGCTTATCGACAGGGACTGAAGCTTTCTTT,CASSLSTGTEAFF
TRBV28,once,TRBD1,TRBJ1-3,TGTGCCAGCAGGACAGGGCTCGGCGGAAACACCATATATTTT,CASRTGLGGNTIYF
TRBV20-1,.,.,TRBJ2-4,TGCAGTGCTAGGGAGGCAGGGATTCAGTACTTC,CSAREAGIQYF
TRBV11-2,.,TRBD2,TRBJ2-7,TGTGCCAGCAGGTCCGAGGCTAGCGGGAGCTACGAGCAGTACTTC,CASRSEASGSYEQYF
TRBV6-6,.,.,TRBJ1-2,TGTGCCGCCTCAGAAATGCGAGGGGCGGGCTACACCTTC,CAASEMRGAGYTF
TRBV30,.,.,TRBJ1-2,TGTGCCTGCACAGAGAACTATGGCTACACCTTC,CACTENYGYTF
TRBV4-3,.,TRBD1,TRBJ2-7,TGCGCCAGCAGCCAACAAGACCACACACAGGGGGGCTACGAGCAGTACTTC,CASSQQDHTQGGYEQYF
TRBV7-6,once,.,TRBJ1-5,TGTGCCAGCAGCCCCTACACAGGGTGGGCTCCCGAGAGCAATCAGCCCCAGCATTTT,CASSPYTGWAPESNQPQHF
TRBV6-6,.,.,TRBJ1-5,TGTGCCAGCAGTTACCCCCCGAATCAGCCCCAGCATTTT,CASSYPPNQPQHF
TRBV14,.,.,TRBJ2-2,TGTGCCAGCTCCTCTCACAAGGGTCCTGCCGGGGAGCTGTTTTTT,CASSSHKGPAGELFF
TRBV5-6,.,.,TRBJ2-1,TGTGCCAGCAGCTTGGGAATCGGGCAGTTCTTC,CASSLGIGQFF
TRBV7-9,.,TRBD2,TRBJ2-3,TGTGCCAGCAGCTCCGCGCGAGGGAGGGCCGGCGCAGATACGCAGTATTTT,CASSSARGRAGADTQYF
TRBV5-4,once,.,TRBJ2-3,TGTGCCAGCAGCTTGGGGGGGACAGATACGCAGTATTTT,CASSLGGTDTQYF
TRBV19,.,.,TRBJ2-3,TGTGCCAGTAAGCGCCAGAGAACTAGCACAGATACGCAGTATTTT,CASKRQRTSTDTQYF
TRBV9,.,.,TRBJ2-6,TGTGCCAGCAGCCCCCAGGGTGGGGCCCGAGCACGGGCCAACGTCCTGACTTTC,CASSPQGGARARANVLTF
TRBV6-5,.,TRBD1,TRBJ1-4,TGTGCCAGCAGTTACCTTCTCCCCGGACAGGGAGGAAAACTGTTTTTT,CASSYLLPGQGGKLFF